This T cell receptor (beta chain) appears in the sequencing data of a study of T cells in Graves' hyperthyroidism and ophthalmopathy. Study observations and caveats: Blood shared most expanded thyroid clonotypes above 0.001. Ophthalmopathy, as predicted by the model, came a median 6.5 months after the prediction.

The CDR3 is 15 residues long. V gave up 0 bases and J gave up 2 bases, with 12 bases separating them. Germline CDR1 SGHRS, CDR2 YFSETQ. Amplification of TCR beta CDR3 regions was performed using RNA transcripts as template. HTBI primers drove first-round RT-PCR of the TCR CDR3. MiXCR was run by TCRdb on the multiplex PCR reads, yielding one entry per CDR3 protein. Among a few hundred thousand distinct CDR3 sequences, 13% were seen once, and the ten largest hold roughly 20%. The PBMCs were taken from approximately 9.7 ml of fresh peripheral blood. This clonotype was seen ten or more times. Its antigen remains unknown.

Sequenced sample: blood. This sequence originates from a man aged 25-40 years with Graves' hyperthyroidism that later progressed to Graves' ophthalmopathy. The chain uses TRBV5-1 and TRBJ2-7, with D perhaps matching TRBD1 (6 bases). Here the CDR3 reads CASSLASGVAYEQYF. CDR3 coding DNA: TGCGCCAGCAGCTTGGCCTCAGGGGTCGCCTACGAGCAGTACTTC.